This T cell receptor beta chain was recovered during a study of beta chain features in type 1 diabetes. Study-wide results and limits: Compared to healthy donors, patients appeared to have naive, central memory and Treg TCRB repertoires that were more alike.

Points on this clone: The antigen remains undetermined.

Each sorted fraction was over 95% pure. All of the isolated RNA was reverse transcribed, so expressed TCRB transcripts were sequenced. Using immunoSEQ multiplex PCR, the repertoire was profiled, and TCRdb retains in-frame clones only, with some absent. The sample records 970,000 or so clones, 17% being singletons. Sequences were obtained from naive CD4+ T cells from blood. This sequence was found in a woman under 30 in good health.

The DNA for the CDR3 is TGTGCCAGCAGCCCACAGGGGGCCTACCAAGAGACCCAGTACTTC. Its protein is CASSPQGAYQETQYF. V and J are TRBV14 and TRBJ2-5; TRBD1 aligns across 9 bases. Trimming removed 4 bases from V and 0 bases from J; junction bases left unmatched: 3. Germline assignment: CDR1 SGHDN and CDR2 FVKESK. This CDR3 is built from 15 residues.